The rows below give T cell receptor beta chains drawn from one sample of a study of shared clonotypes between healthy human individuals. Assay: immunoSEQ multiplex PCR; the TCRdb copy retains only in-frame clones and omits some. The sample carries over a million clones, around 78% recorded once. Sequencing was performed on memory CD4+ T cells from PBMCs. The receptors derive from a man aged 18 to 30 in good health. Some clones in this sample may be carry-over from other donors' samples. Each CDR3 is given with its conserved first and last residue. A D gene is named only where the DNA matches it firmly. Not every row has a clone size; where given, it reads once, few, many or a size class.

v_gene	j_gene	abundance	len	d_gene	CDR3aa	CDR3nt
TRBV11-2	TRBJ2-2	NA	13	NA	CASSLRVTGELFF	TGTGCCAGCAGCTTAAGGGTCACCGGGGAGCTGTTTTTT
TRBV21-1	TRBJ2-7	NA	12	NA	CASSKESSEQYF	TGTGCCAGCAGCAAAGAGTCATCCGAGCAGTACTTC
TRBV2	TRBJ1-1	NA	11	NA	CASAFYTEAFF	TGTGCCAGCGCTTTCTACACTGAAGCTTTCTTT
TRBV18	TRBJ2-7	NA	16	NA	CASSPYQTESSYEQYF	TGTGCCAGCTCACCCTATCAGACTGAAAGCTCCTACGAGCAGTACTTC
TRBV7-9	TRBJ1-5	NA	14	NA	CASSAGTSNQPQHF	TGTGCCAGCAGCGCCGGGACAAGCAATCAGCCCCAGCATTTT
TRBV5-4	TRBJ2-5	NA	17	TRBD2	CASSRGVGGRAGETQYF	TGTGCCAGCAGTCGGGGGGTCGGCGGGAGGGCAGGAGAGACCCAGTACTTC
TRBV27	TRBJ2-7	NA	16	TRBD2	CASSSLSGRALYEQYF	TGTGCCAGCAGTTCCTTAAGCGGGAGGGCTCTCTACGAGCAGTACTTC
TRBV27	TRBJ2-3	NA	13	NA	CASSDTNTDTQYF	TGTGCCAGCAGTGACACGAACACAGATACGCAGTATTTT
TRBV6-1	TRBJ2-2	NA	15	NA	CASSTSTLNTGELFF	TGTGCCAGCAGTACTTCCACACTAAACACCGGGGAGCTGTTTTTT
TRBV28	TRBJ2-7	NA	15	NA	CASSLGGDSSYEQYF	TGTGCCAGTAGCTTGGGCGGTGACAGTTCCTACGAGCAGTACTTC
TRBV29-1	TRBJ2-3	NA	13	NA	CSVAFSGTDTQYF	TGCAGCGTTGCCTTTAGCGGCACAGATACGCAGTATTTT
TRBV5-6	TRBJ2-2	NA	15	NA	CASSLYQLLTGELFF	TGTGCCAGCAGCTTGTACCAGCTGCTCACCGGGGAGCTGTTTTTT
TRBV2	TRBJ1-4	NA	15	TRBD1	CASRTTGAPNEKLFF	TGTGCCAGCAGAACCACAGGGGCCCCAAATGAAAAACTGTTTTTT
TRBV28	TRBJ2-7	once	13	NA	CASRTGLEYEQYF	TGTGCCAGCAGAACAGGGTTGGAATACGAGCAGTACTTC
TRBV7-6	TRBJ2-7	NA	17	TRBD2	CASSLGLAVVGGYEQYF	TGTGCCAGCAGTTTGGGACTAGCCGTTGTTGGAGGGTACGAGCAGTACTTC
TRBV7-2	TRBJ1-5	once	13	NA	CASSVMGSQPQHF	TGTGCCAGCAGCGTGATGGGGAGTCAGCCCCAGCATTTT
TRBV5-1	TRBJ2-3	NA	16	TRBD2	CASSLAGGPGTDMQYF	TGCGCCAGCAGCTTGGCGGGAGGGCCGGGCACAGATATGCAGTATTTT
TRBV27	TRBJ2-1	NA	15	TRBD2	CASSLASGSGKEQFF	TGTGCCAGCAGTTTAGCTAGCGGGAGCGGGAAGGAGCAGTTCTTC
TRBV5-8	TRBJ1-2	NA	13	NA	CASSRGTGLGYTF	TGTGCCAGCAGCCGTGGTACGGGTTTGGGCTACACCTTC
TRBV7-3	TRBJ2-5	NA	14	TRBD2	CASSLSGSRETQYF	TGTGCCAGCAGCTTAAGCGGGAGCAGAGAGACCCAGTACTTC
TRBV10-3	TRBJ2-5	NA	14	NA	CAIRGTDQGETQYF	TGTGCCATCAGGGGAACAGATCAGGGGGAGACCCAGTACTTC
TRBV27	TRBJ2-7	NA	17	TRBD2	CASRGLAGGIPSYEQYF	TGTGCCAGCAGGGGACTAGCGGGAGGAATACCCTCCTACGAGCAGTACTTC
TRBV28	TRBJ2-7	few	13	NA	CASSLPPGREQYF	TGTGCCAGCAGTCTCCCCCCGGGCCGGGAGCAGTACTTC
TRBV6-5	TRBJ2-7	NA	11	NA	CASSQAGEQYF	TGTGCCAGCAGTCAGGCTGGCGAGCAGTACTTC
TRBV5-1	TRBJ2-7	NA	15	TRBD2	CASSQGTSVSYEQYF	TGCGCCAGCAGCCAGGGGACTAGCGTCTCCTACGAGCAGTACTTC
TRBV9	TRBJ1-1	NA	16	TRBD1	CASRTGDRGFQMLAFF	TGTGCCAGCAGAACCGGGGACAGGGGCTTTCAAATGCTAGCTTTCTTT
TRBV9	TRBJ2-3	NA	16	NA	CASSPGGPWSTDTQYF	TGTGCCAGCAGCCCAGGAGGTCCCTGGAGCACAGATACGCAGTATTTT
TRBV5-4	TRBJ2-3	NA	16	TRBD1	CASSFPDRVITDTQYF	TGTGCCAGCAGCTTTCCGGACAGGGTAATAACAGATACGCAGTATTTT
TRBV6-1	TRBJ2-1	few	13	NA	CASSEQRAREQFF	TGTGCCAGCAGTGAACAGAGGGCTAGGGAGCAGTTCTTC
TRBV5-6	TRBJ2-1	NA	15	NA	CASSFRLAIYNEQFF	TGTGCCAGCAGCTTCCGGCTAGCGATCTACAATGAGCAGTTCTTC
TRBV6-4	TRBJ2-2	NA	17	TRBD2	CASSDRSGIFKTGELFF	TGTGCCAGCAGTGACCGTAGCGGGATATTTAAGACCGGGGAGCTGTTTTTT
TRBV5-1	TRBJ1-1	few	13	NA	CASSLSSHTEAFF	TGCGCCAGCAGCTTGTCCTCCCACACTGAAGCTTTCTTT
TRBV5-4	TRBJ2-1	NA	15	NA	CASSLEEGVYNEQFF	TGTGCCAGCAGCTTGGAGGAGGGGGTCTACAATGAGCAGTTCTTC
TRBV9	TRBJ2-1	NA	9	NA	CARGCEQFF	TGTGCCAGGGGCTGTGAGCAGTTCTTC
TRBV19	TRBJ1-5	NA	16	NA	CASSTNRAVSNQPQHF	TGTGCCAGTAGTACCAACAGGGCCGTTAGCAATCAGCCCCAGCATTTT
TRBV29-1	TRBJ1-1	few	12	TRBD1	CSVGQGSTEAFF	TGCAGCGTCGGACAGGGAAGCACTGAAGCTTTCTTT
TRBV29-1	TRBJ2-7	NA	14	TRBD2	CSVRLAEALYEQYF	TGCAGCGTCCGCCTAGCGGAGGCCCTTTACGAGCAGTACTTC
TRBV9	TRBJ2-5	NA	15	NA	CASSRGSGARETQYF	TGTGCCAGCAGCCGGGGGAGCGGAGCAAGGGAGACCCAGTACTTC
TRBV7-9	TRBJ1-4	NA	14	NA	CASSLLATNEKLFF	TGTGCCAGCAGCTTACTCGCAACTAATGAAAAACTGTTTTTT
TRBV6-1	TRBJ2-7	NA	14	TRBD2	CASLGLSDSYEQYF	TGTGCCAGCCTGGGACTATCCGACTCCTACGAGCAGTACTTC
TRBV25-1	TRBJ2-3	NA	16	NA	CASSESSGASTDTQYF	TGTGCCAGCAGTGAAAGTAGCGGAGCGAGCACAGATACGCAGTATTTT
TRBV30	TRBJ1-3	once	11	NA	CACHSGNTIYF	TGTGCCTGCCACTCTGGAAACACCATATATTTT
TRBV28	TRBJ2-1	NA	13	TRBD2	CASMVGRAPEQFF	TGTGCCAGCATGGTCGGGAGGGCTCCTGAGCAGTTCTTC
TRBV20-1	TRBJ1-2	NA	11	NA	CSAPGIYGYTF	TGCAGTGCCCCAGGGATCTATGGCTACACCTTC
TRBV11-3	TRBJ2-1	NA	15	TRBD2	CASSLGTSGINEQFF	TGTGCCAGCAGCCTAGGGACTAGCGGGATTAATGAGCAGTTCTTC
TRBV7-2	TRBJ2-1	many	16	TRBD1	CASSLRGTGGNYEQFF	TGTGCCAGCAGCCTAAGAGGGACAGGGGGCAACTATGAGCAGTTCTTC
TRBV7-6	TRBJ2-1	NA	12	NA	CASSLRGREQFF	TGTGCCAGCAGCTTGAGGGGTCGCGAGCAGTTCTTC
TRBV29-1	TRBJ1-2	NA	12	NA	CSGDTQSYGYTF	TGCAGCGGAGATACACAGAGCTATGGCTACACCTTC
TRBV2	TRBJ1-2	few	11	NA	CASTVQMGYTF	TGTGCCAGCACCGTCCAGATGGGCTACACCTTC
TRBV7-6	TRBJ1-1	NA	16	TRBD1	CASSPGTASMNTEAFF	TGTGCCAGCAGCCCAGGGACAGCCTCCATGAACACTGAAGCTTTCTTT
TRBV11-3	TRBJ2-1	NA	14	NA	CASSLDSPSNEQFF	TGTGCCAGCAGCTTAGATTCTCCTAGCAATGAGCAGTTCTTC
TRBV5-1	TRBJ2-6	NA	16	TRBD2	CASTLTGGAGANVLTF	TGCGCCAGCACCCTAACGGGGGGTGCCGGGGCCAACGTCCTGACTTTC
TRBV7-3	TRBJ2-1	NA	15	NA	CASSLGSSATDEQFF	TGTGCCAGCAGCTTAGGGTCTAGCGCAACGGATGAGCAGTTCTTC
TRBV15	TRBJ2-7	NA	15	NA	CATSRPGTQSYEQYF	TGTGCCACCAGCAGGCCAGGGACACAATCCTACGAGCAGTACTTC
TRBV28	TRBJ2-4	NA	14	NA	CASSPPGGKNIQYF	TGTGCCAGCAGTCCCCCAGGAGGCAAAAACATTCAGTACTTC
TRBV11-2	TRBJ2-3	NA	10	NA	CASSVDTQYF	TGTGCCAGCAGCGTTGATACGCAGTATTTT
TRBV7-2	TRBJ2-3	NA	16	TRBD2	CASSRGTNRFTDTQYF	TGTGCCAGCAGCAGAGGGACTAACCGATTCACAGATACGCAGTATTTT
TRBV7-2	TRBJ2-5	NA	16	TRBD2	CASSSLGGGRGETQYF	TGTGCCAGCAGCTCTCTCGGCGGCGGGAGGGGGGAGACCCAGTACTTC